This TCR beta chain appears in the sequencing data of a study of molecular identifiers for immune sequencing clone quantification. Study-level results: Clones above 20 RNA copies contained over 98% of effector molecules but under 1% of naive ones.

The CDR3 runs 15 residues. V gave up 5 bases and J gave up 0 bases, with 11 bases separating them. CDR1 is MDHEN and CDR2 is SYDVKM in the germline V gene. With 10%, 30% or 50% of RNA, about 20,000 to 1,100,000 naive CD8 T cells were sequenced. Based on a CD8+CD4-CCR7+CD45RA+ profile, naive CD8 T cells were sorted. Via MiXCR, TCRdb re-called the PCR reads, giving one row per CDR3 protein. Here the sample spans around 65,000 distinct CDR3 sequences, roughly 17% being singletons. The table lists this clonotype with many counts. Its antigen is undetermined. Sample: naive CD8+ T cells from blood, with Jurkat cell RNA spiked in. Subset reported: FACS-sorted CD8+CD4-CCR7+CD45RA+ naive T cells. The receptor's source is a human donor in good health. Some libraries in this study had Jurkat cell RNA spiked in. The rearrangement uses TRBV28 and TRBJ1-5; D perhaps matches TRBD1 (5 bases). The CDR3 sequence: CASSLTDDSNQPQHF. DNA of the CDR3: TGTGCCAGCAGTCTGACAGATGATAGCAATCAGCCCCAGCATTTT.